The source of this T cell receptor (beta chain) is a study of shared clonotypes between healthy human individuals. The table came from immunoSEQ multiplex PCR; TCRdb's copy has only in-frame clones and leaves some out. The data show 300,000 or so clones, 74% seen once. This clone was observed a single time. Germline V CDR1 and CDR2: GTSNPN, SVGIG (reference sequence). V gave up 2 bases and J gave up 11 bases, with 18 bases separating them. The CDR3 contains 13 residues. Recent vaccinations or acute infections were absent in the healthy HIV-negative adult donors. The chain employs TRBV30 and TRBJ1-1; no reliable D call. This sequence originates from a man younger than 40 in good health. Sequenced material: memory CD4+ T cells sorted from blood. Subset noted: CD45RA-negative fraction. In DNA form, the CDR3 reads TGTGCCTGGAGTCCGGGGAGGAGTGGGGTCGCTTTCTTT. This codes for CAWSPGRSGVAFF.